This is a list of T cell receptor beta chains from one sample in a study of blood T cell repertoires in COVID-19. Data came from immunoSEQ multiplex PCR; TCRdb stores just in-frame clones and leaves some out. Altogether about 84,000 clones are present, 80% to 90% being singletons, with the ten largest covering 0.95% to 1.5%. Sequencing was carried out using peripheral blood. The receptor source for this set is an elderly man with active or convalescent COVID-19. Both conserved end residues are part of each CDR3. The order of the fields is clone size, V gene, D gene, J gene, CDR3 length, CDR3 DNA, CDR3 protein. A D gene is named only where the DNA matches it firmly. Size is omitted from some rows. Given values are once, few, many or a class for expanded clones.

>few|TRBV7-9|.|TRBJ1-2|13
TGTGCCAGCAGCTTACGGGACACCGTTGGCTACACCTTC
CASSLRDTVGYTF
>.|TRBV29-1|.|TRBJ2-1|14
TGCAGCGACCAATCGGGGTACACCTACAATGAGCAGTTCTTC
CSDQSGYTYNEQFF
>.|TRBV3-1/TRBV3-2|.|TRBJ2-7|14
TGTGCCAGCAGCCAAGATAGCGGATCCTACGAGCAGTACTTC
CASSQDSGSYEQYF
>.|TRBV7-9|.|TRBJ1-1|13
TGTGCCAGCAGCGCCACAGGGTACACTGAAGCTTTCTTT
CASSATGYTEAFF
>.|TRBV19|TRBD1|TRBJ1-5|18
TGTGCCAGTAGTATTGGAGATACAGGACAGGGGGCGAATCAGCCCCAGCATTTT
CASSIGDTGQGANQPQHF
>.|TRBV6-5|TRBD2|TRBJ2-7|14
TGTGCCAGCAGTCCCTCCCCGGGGGGCTACGAGCAGTACTTC
CASSPSPGGYEQYF
>once|TRBV28|.|TRBJ1-3|15
TGTGCCAGCAGCCGTGGACAGTCCCGCGGAAACACCATATATTTT
CASSRGQSRGNTIYF
>.|TRBV2|TRBD2|TRBJ2-1|16
TGTGCCAGCAAATCGGTTTATGCGGGAGGGGACAATGAGCAGTTCTTC
CASKSVYAGGDNEQFF
>.|TRBV2|.|TRBJ1-1|18
TGTGCCAGCAGTGGATCCCCAACACAGGTCCTGATGAACACTGAAGCTTTCTTT
CASSGSPTQVLMNTEAFF
>once|TRBV24-1|.|TRBJ2-1|12
TGTGCCACCAGTGATTCCGTGAATGAGCAGTTCTTC
CATSDSVNEQFF
>.|TRBV7-2|.|TRBJ1-2|15
TGTGCCAGCAGCTTAGCGGCCCAAGCTAACTATGGCTACACCTTC
CASSLAAQANYGYTF
>.|TRBV29-1|.|TRBJ2-7|14
TGCAGCGTTACCGGGGGGACAAATACCTACGAGCAGTACTTC
CSVTGGTNTYEQYF
>once|TRBV24-1|TRBD1|TRBJ1-1|14
TGTGCCACCAGTGGGACAGGCCGGGACACTGAAGCTTTCTTT
CATSGTGRDTEAFF
>many|TRBV3-1/TRBV3-2|.|TRBJ2-2|14
TGTGCCAGCAGCCAAGTTGACACCACCGGGGAGCTGTTTTTT
CASSQVDTTGELFF
>.|TRBV6-2/TRBV6-3|.|TRBJ2-7|13
TGTGCCAGCAGTTACCAGGGGCGCTACGAGCAGTACTTC
CASSYQGRYEQYF
>.|TRBV28|TRBD1|TRBJ2-7|19
TGTGCCAGCAGTTTGTCGTTACCCCGGGGACAGGGGTTTTTGTACGAGCAGTACTTC
CASSLSLPRGQGFLYEQYF
>.|TRBV2|TRBD1|TRBJ2-7|15
TGTGCCAGCAGTGGGAACAGGGGAAGCATCCACGAGCAGTACTTC
CASSGNRGSIHEQYF
>once|TRBV7-2|.|TRBJ2-2|12
TGTGCCAGCAGCTTCTTCACCGGGGAGCTGTTTTTT
CASSFFTGELFF
>.|TRBV6-6|TRBD2|TRBJ2-2|15
TGTGCCAGCAGCTTGGGACTAGCGAAGACCGGGGAGCTGTTTTTT
CASSLGLAKTGELFF
>.|TRBV3-1/TRBV3-2|TRBD1|TRBJ1-2|18
TGTGCCAGCAGCCAGGCTCCCCAACGACAGGGTTCGGGCTATGGCTACACCTTC
CASSQAPQRQGSGYGYTF
>once|TRBV7-6|.|TRBJ1-6|17
TGTGCCAGCAGCCCTGGAACACACAGGGACGCATGGTCACCCCTCCACTTT
CASSPGTHRDAWSPLHF
>.|TRBV5-1|TRBD2|TRBJ2-1|17
TGCGCCAGCAGCTTGGCCCCCAGCGGGAGGGCCCGGAATGAGCAGTTCTTC
CASSLAPSGRARNEQFF
>.|TRBV10-2|.|TRBJ2-7|13
TGCGCCAGCAGTGACAGGGGTACCTACGAGCAGTACTTC
CASSDRGTYEQYF
>.|TRBV19|TRBD2|TRBJ2-1|17
TGTGCCAGTAGTGCCTTATCCGGGACTAGAGGCTACAATGAGCAGTTCTTC
CASSALSGTRGYNEQFF
>.|TRBV30|TRBD1|TRBJ2-3|15
TGTGCCTGGAGTGAGACAGGGCTGGGTACAGATACGCAGTATTTT
CAWSETGLGTDTQYF
>.|TRBV19|.|TRBJ1-5|14
TGTGCCAGTAGTATAGGTCAGGGCCTTGGGCCCCAGCATTTT
CASSIGQGLGPQHF
>.|TRBV19|.|TRBJ1-1|13
TGTGCCAGTAGTATTAGCCGGAACACTGAAGCTTTCTTT
CASSISRNTEAFF
>.|TRBV11-2|TRBD2|TRBJ2-7|14
TGTGCCAGCAGCTCGGGACTAGCGGACTACGAGCAGTACTTC
CASSSGLADYEQYF
>.|TRBV2|.|TRBJ1-5|13
TGTGCCAGCACTCGGGTTTTCGATCAGCCCCAGCATTTT
CASTRVFDQPQHF
>.|TRBV4-1|TRBD2|TRBJ2-5|17
TGCGCCAGCAGCCAAGTGCCTAGCGGGAAGTTCCAAGAGACCCAGTACTTC
CASSQVPSGKFQETQYF
>.|TRBV7-3|.|TRBJ2-1|13
TGTGCCAGCAGCTTGAATAGCGTTACTGAGCAGTTCTTC
CASSLNSVTEQFF
>few|TRBV14|TRBD1|TRBJ2-6|18
TGTGCCAACCCCCTCCGGGACAGGAATCGCTCTGGGGCCAACGTCCTGACTTTC
CANPLRDRNRSGANVLTF
>.|TRBV10-3|.|TRBJ2-2|14
TGTGCCATCAGTGAAAGGGGGAGCACCGGGGAGCTGTTTTTT
CAISERGSTGELFF
>.|TRBV29-1|.|TRBJ1-5|12
TGCAGCGTTGTTGCCGGGAATCAGCCCCAGCATTTT
CSVVAGNQPQHF